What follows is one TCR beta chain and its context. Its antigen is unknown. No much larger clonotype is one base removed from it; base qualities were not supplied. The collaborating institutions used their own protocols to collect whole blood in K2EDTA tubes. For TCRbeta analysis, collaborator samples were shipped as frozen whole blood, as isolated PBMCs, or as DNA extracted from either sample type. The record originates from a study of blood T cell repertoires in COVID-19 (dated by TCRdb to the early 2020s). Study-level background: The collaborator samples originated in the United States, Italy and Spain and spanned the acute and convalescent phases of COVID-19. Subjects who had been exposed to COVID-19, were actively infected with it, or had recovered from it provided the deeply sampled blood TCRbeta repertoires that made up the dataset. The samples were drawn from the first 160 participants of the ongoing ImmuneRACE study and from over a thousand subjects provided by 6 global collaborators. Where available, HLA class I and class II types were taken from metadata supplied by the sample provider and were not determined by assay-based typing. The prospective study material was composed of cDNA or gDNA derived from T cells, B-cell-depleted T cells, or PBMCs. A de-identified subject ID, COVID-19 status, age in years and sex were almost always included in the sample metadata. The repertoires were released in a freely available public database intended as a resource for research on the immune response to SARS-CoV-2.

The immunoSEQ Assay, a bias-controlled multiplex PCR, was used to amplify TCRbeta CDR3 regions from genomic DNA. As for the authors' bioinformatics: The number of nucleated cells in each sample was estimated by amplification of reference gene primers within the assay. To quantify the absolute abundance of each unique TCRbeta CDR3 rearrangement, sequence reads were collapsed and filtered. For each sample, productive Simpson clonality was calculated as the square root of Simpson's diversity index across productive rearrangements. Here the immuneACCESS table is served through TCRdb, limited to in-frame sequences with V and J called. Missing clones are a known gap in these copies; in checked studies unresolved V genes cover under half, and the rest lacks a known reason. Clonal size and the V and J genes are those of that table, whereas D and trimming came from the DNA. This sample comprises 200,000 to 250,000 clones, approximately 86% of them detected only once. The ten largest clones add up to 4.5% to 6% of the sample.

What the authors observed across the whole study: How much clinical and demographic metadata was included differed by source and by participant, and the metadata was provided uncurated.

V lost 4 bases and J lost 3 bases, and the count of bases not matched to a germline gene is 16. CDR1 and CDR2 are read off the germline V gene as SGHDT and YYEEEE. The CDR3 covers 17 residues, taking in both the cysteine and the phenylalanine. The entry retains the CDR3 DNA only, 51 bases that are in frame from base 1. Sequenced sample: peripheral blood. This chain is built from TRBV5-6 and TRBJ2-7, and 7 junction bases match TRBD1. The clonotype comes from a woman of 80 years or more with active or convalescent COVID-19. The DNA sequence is TGTGCCAGCAGCCTATCACTACAGGGGTTCCAACTCTACGAGCAGTACTTC. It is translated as CASSLSLQGFQLYEQYF.